The T cell receptor (beta chain) under discussion was sequenced for a study of T cells after posttransplantation cyclophosphamide. Regarding the study as a whole: Donor-recipient repertoire similarity was low at 1-2 months, rising over year one.

The germline gives CDR1 SNHLY, CDR2 FYNNEI. V was shortened by 6 bases and J by 1 base, with 19 bases between the two germline ends. The CDR3 totals 16 residues. Some clones are missing from TCRdb's copy, which holds only in-frame ones; the method was immunoSEQ multiplex PCR. Sampling found tens of thousands of clones, none seen once. This clone was observed a few times. Its target is not known. The TCR sequence derives from a woman between 50 and 59 years old in good health and a related stem cell transplant donor. V usage is TRBV2 and J usage is TRBJ2-7; possible D gene TRBD1, 5 bases. The source material was PBMCs. This CDR3 reads CASRGPRSLRSYEQYF. DNA of the CDR3: TGTGCCAGCAGGGGGCCAAGGAGTCTCCGTTCCTACGAGCAGTACTTC.